What follows describes a single TCR beta chain. The data stem from a study of control samples from healthy donors and cancer patients. The CDR3 consists of 16 residues. Produced via immunoSEQ multiplex PCR; TCRdb's table is partial and in-frame only. The sample yields fewer than 100,000 clones, approximately 78% seen once. The clonotype was recovered from a man in his sixties in good health. The sequenced sample consisted of blood. V and J are TRBV12-1 and TRBJ2-1. TRBV12-1 is listed as a pseudogene. CDR3 region: CASSPGAGVSYNEQFF. DNA for the CDR3: TGTGCCAGCAGCCCAGGCGCCGGAGTCTCCTACAATGAGCAGTTCTTC.